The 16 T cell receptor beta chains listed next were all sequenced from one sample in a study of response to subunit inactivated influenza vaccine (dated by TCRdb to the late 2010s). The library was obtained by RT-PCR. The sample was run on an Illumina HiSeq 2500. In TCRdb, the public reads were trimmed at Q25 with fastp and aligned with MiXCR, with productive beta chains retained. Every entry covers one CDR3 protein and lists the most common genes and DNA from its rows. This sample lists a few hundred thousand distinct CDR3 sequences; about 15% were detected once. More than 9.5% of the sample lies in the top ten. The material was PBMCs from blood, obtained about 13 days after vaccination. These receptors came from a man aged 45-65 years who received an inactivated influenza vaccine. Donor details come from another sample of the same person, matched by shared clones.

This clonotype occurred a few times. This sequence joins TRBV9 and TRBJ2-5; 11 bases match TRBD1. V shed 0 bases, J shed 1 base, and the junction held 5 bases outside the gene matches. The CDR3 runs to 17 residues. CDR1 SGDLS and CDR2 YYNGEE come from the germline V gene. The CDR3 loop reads CASSVAPGQGAQETQYF. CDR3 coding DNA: TGTGCCAGCAGCGTAGCGCCAGGACAGGGGGCCCAAGAGACCCAGTACTTC.

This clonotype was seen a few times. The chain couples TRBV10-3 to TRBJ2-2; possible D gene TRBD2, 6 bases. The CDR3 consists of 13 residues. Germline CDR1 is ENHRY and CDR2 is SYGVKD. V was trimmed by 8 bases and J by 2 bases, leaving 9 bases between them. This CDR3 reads CAIHGGNTGELFF. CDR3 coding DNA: TGTGCCATCCACGGGGGAAACACCGGGGAGCTGTTTTTT.

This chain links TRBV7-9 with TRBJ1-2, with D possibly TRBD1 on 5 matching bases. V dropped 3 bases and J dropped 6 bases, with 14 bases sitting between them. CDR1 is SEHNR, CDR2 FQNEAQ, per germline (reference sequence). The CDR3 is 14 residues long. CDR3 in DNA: TGTGCCAGCAGCTTCGCACAGGCCCTCCATGGCTACACCTTC. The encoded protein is CASSFAQALHGYTF. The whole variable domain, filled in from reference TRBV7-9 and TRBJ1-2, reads DTGVSQNPRHKITKRGQNVTFRCDPISEHNRLYWYRQTLGQGPEFLTYFQNEAQLEKSRLLSDRFSAERPKGSFSTLEIQRTEQGDSAMYLCASSFAQALHGYTFGSGTRLTVV.

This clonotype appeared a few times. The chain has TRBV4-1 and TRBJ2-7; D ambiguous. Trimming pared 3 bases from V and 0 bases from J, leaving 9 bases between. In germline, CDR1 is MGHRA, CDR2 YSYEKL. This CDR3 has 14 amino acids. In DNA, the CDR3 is TGCGCCAGCAGCCACCCTTCGAACTCCTACGAGCAGTACTTC. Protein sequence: CASSHPSNSYEQYF.

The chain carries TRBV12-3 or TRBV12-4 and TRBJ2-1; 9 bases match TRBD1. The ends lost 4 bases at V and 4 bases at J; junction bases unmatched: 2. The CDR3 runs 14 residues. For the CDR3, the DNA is TGTGCCAGCAGTTCGGACAGGGGATACAATGAGCAGTTCTTC. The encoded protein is CASSSDRGYNEQFF.

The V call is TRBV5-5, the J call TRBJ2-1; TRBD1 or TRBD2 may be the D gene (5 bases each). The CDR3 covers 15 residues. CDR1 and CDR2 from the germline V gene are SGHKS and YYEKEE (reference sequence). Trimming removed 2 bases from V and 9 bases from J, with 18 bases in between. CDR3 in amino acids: CASSLLLRDVAEQFF. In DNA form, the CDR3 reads TGTGCCAGCAGCTTACTCCTCCGGGACGTAGCTGAGCAGTTCTTC.

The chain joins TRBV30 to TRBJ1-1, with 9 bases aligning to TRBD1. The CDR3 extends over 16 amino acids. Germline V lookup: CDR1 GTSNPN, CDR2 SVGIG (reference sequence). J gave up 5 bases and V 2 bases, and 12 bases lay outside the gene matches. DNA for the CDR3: TGTGCCTGGAGTCCCCGGCCGGGACAGGGTGTAACTGAAGCTTTCTTT. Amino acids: CAWSPRPGQGVTEAFF.

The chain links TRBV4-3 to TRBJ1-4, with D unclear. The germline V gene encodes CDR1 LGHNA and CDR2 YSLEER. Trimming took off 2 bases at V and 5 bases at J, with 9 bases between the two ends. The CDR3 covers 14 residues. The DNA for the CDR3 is TGCGCCAGCAGCCAATCCGCTTACAATGAAAAACTGTTTTTT. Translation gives CASSQSAYNEKLFF.

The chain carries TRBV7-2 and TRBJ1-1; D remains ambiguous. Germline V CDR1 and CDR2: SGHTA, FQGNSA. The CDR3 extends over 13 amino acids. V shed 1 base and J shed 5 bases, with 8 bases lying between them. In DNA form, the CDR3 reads TGTGCCAGCAGCTTAGATGGGGTTACTGAAGCTTTCTTT. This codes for CASSLDGVTEAFF.

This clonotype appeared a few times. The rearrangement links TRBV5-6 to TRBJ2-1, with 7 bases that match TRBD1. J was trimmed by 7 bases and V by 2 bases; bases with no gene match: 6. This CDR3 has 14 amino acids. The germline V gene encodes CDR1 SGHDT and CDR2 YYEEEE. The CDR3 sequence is CASSLQGNWNEQFF. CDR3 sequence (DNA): TGTGCCAGCAGCTTACAGGGGAATTGGAATGAGCAGTTCTTC.

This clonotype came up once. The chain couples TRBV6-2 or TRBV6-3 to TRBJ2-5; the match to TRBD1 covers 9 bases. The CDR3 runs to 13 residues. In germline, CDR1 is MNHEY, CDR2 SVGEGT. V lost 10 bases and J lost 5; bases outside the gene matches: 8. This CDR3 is CATGTGSGETQYF. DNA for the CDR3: TGTGCCACGGGGACAGGGTCGGGGGAGACCCAGTACTTC.

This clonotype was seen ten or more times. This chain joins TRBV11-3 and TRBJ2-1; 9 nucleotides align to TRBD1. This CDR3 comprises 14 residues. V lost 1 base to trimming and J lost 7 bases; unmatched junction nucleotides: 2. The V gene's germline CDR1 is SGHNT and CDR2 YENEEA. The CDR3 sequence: CASSLGGQGNEQFF. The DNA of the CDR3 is TGTGCCAGCAGCTTAGGGGGACAGGGAAATGAGCAGTTCTTC.

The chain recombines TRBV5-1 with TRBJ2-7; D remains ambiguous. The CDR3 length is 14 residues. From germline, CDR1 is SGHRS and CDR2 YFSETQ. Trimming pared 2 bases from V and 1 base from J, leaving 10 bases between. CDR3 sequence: CASSLATESYEQYF. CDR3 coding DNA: TGCGCCAGCAGCTTAGCTACAGAGTCCTACGAGCAGTACTTC. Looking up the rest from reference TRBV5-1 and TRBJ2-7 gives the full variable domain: KAGVTQTPRYLIKTRGQQVTLSCSPISGHRSVSWYQQTPGQGLQFLFEYFSETQRNKGNFPGRFSGRQFSNSRSEMNVSTLELGDSALYLCASSLATESYEQYFGPGTRLTVT.

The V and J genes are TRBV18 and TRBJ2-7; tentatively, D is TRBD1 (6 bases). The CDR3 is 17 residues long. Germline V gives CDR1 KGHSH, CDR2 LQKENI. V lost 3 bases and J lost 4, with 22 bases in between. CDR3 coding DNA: TGTGCCAGCTCACCTTTTAGCCGGGACATGAAAAGTTACGAGCAGTACTTC. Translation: CASSPFSRDMKSYEQYF.

The chain's CDR3 is CASSASGPLHEQYF. CDR3 DNA: TGTGCCAGCAGTGCTAGCGGTCCCTTGCACGAGCAGTACTTC. The V gene is TRBV25-1, the J gene TRBJ2-7; 7 bases agree with TRBD2. V gave up 4 bases and J gave up 5 bases; unmatched junction bases: 8. Germline V CDR1 and CDR2: MGHDK, SYGVNS. The CDR3 covers 14 residues.

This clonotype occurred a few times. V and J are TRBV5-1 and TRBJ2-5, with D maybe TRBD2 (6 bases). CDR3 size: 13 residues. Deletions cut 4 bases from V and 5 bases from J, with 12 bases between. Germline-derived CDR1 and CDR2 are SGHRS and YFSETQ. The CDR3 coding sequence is TGCGCCAGCAGCCTCCGGGAGCCGGAGACCCAGTACTTC. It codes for CASSLREPETQYF.